The present T cell receptor beta chain was sequenced within a study of T cell responses to AZD1222 COVID-19 vaccine. Notes on the study in general: Clonal diversity was possibly underestimated, and white British individuals and females predominated among donors. Variant regions that are unmutated are reportedly the target of nearly half of spike-specific TCRs.

Of note for this clone: Its cognate antigen is unknown.

Trimming removed 2 bases at V and 5 bases at J, with 9 bases between. The CDR3 length is 13 residues. In germline, CDR1 is SGHTA, CDR2 FQGNSA. Sequencing used immunoSEQ multiplex PCR; TCRdb keeps in-frame clones, though not all of them. This table has about 130,000 clones, just over 85% appearing once. This rearrangement joins TRBV7-2 to TRBJ2-5; D unresolved. The source was peripheral blood, collected on day 0 of MenACWY control vaccination. This TCR was recovered from an adult in good health. In DNA form, the CDR3 reads TGTGCCAGCAGCTTAAGTATTGCGGAGACCCAGTACTTC. It yields the protein CASSLSIAETQYF.